A selection of T cell receptor beta chains follows, all from one sample in a study of human T cells and chemical hapten exposure. In TCRdb, the RACE reads were re-called with MiXCR into one record per CDR3 protein. Of over 300,000 distinct CDR3 sequences in the sample, 5.1% were seen once. Sequences were derived from whole blood, sampled in connection with sensitization to the hapten diphenylcyclopropenone (DPC). All receptors come from a woman aged 45-59 years with alopecia areata. Some clones in this sample may be carry-over from other donors' samples. Both conserved end residues are part of each CDR3. D genes are given only for firm matches. Some rows have no size entry. The others give once, few or many, or a class for an expanded clone.

V: TRBV12-3/TRBV12-4; D: TRBD1; size: many; J: TRBJ1-1; CDR3: CASRTGSTEAFF; DNA: TGTGCCAGCAGGACAGGGAGTACTGAAGCTTTCTTT
V: TRBV20-1; D: TRBD1; size: many; J: TRBJ2-6; CDR3: CSAGTGFAGANVLTF; DNA: TGCAGTGCAGGGACAGGGTTTGCTGGGGCCAACGTCCTGACTTTC
V: TRBV28; D: .; size: many; J: TRBJ2-1; CDR3: CASSPPDRTRRGQFF; DNA: TGTGCCAGCAGTCCCCCCGACCGCACCCGCCGGGGGCAGTTCTTC
V: TRBV6-6; D: .; size: many; J: TRBJ1-2; CDR3: CASSDRSNYGYTF; DNA: TGTGCCAGCAGTGACAGGTCCAACTATGGCTACACCTTC
V: TRBV12-3/TRBV12-4; D: TRBD1; size: many; J: TRBJ2-4; CDR3: CASSVTGGFNIQYF; DNA: TGTGCCAGCAGTGTCACAGGGGGCTTCAACATTCAGTACTTC
V: TRBV29-1; D: TRBD2; size: many; J: TRBJ2-1; CDR3: CSVDRGGEQFF; DNA: TGCAGCGTTGATCGGGGGGGTGAGCAGTTCTTC
V: TRBV30; D: .; size: few; J: TRBJ2-3; CDR3: CAGDGLIGAWSADTQYF; DNA: TGTGCCGGAGACGGACTAATTGGCGCATGGTCGGCAGATACGCAGTATTTT
V: TRBV15; D: .; size: .; J: TRBJ2-1; CDR3: CATSRDNGGSSYNEQFF; DNA: TGTGCCACCAGCAGAGATAATGGTGGGAGCTCCTACAATGAGCAGTTCTTC
V: TRBV6-5; D: TRBD1; size: many; J: TRBJ1-1; CDR3: CASSYQGANTEAFF; DNA: TGTGCCAGCAGTTACCAGGGGGCGAACACTGAAGCTTTCTTT
V: TRBV9; D: .; size: .; J: TRBJ2-2; CDR3: CASSGGALRELFF; DNA: TGTGCCAGCAGCGGGGGAGCCCTCCGGGAGCTGTTTTTT
V: TRBV6-2/TRBV6-3; D: TRBD1; size: .; J: TRBJ1-5; CDR3: CASSLRQGGPNQPQHF; DNA: TGTGCCAGCAGCCTCCGACAGGGGGGACCTAATCAGCCCCAGCATTTT
V: TRBV3-1; D: TRBD2; size: few; J: TRBJ2-7; CDR3: CASERRGANEQYF; DNA: TGTGCCAGCGAACGGCGGGGGGCCAACGAGCAGTACTTC
V: TRBV10-3; D: .; size: .; J: TRBJ2-2; CDR3: CAITDNTPGELFF; DNA: TGTGCCATCACGGACAACACCCCCGGGGAGCTGTTTTTT
V: TRBV6-6; D: TRBD1; size: .; J: TRBJ1-6; CDR3: CASSYSTGGGNSPLHF; DNA: TGTGCCAGCAGTTACTCGACAGGGGGCGGGAATTCACCCCTCCACTTT
V: TRBV9; D: .; size: many; J: TRBJ1-5; CDR3: CASSEGPNQPQHF; DNA: TGTGCCAGCAGCGAGGGTCCCAATCAGCCCCAGCATTTT
V: TRBV12-3/TRBV12-4; D: .; size: few; J: TRBJ1-5; CDR3: CASSLDRGPQHF; DNA: TGTGCCAGCAGTTTAGACAGAGGGCCCCAGCATTTT
V: TRBV6-5; D: .; size: .; J: TRBJ1-4; CDR3: CASSYGYSATNEKLFF; DNA: TGTGCCAGCAGTTACGGGTACAGTGCAACTAATGAAAAACTGTTTTTT
V: TRBV10-3; D: .; size: few; J: TRBJ2-3; CDR3: CAISGDADTQYF; DNA: TGTGCCATCAGTGGCGATGCAGATACGCAGTATTTT
V: TRBV7-2; D: TRBD2; size: .; J: TRBJ2-2; CDR3: CASSRPGLGTSANTGELFF; DNA: TGTGCCAGCAGTCGACCGGGACTAGGGACTTCAGCGAACACCGGGGAGCTGTTTTTT
V: TRBV3-1; D: TRBD1; size: few; J: TRBJ1-1; CDR3: CASTGGTTEAFF; DNA: TGTGCCAGTACAGGGGGGACAACTGAAGCTTTCTTT
V: TRBV25-1; D: .; size: .; J: TRBJ2-5; CDR3: CASSISRGLETQYF; DNA: TGTGCCAGCAGTATCTCGCGGGGCCTGGAGACCCAGTACTTC
V: TRBV7-9; D: TRBD2; size: many; J: TRBJ2-3; CDR3: CASSLLAGLTDTQYF; DNA: TGTGCCAGCAGCTTGTTAGCGGGCCTCACAGATACGCAGTATTTT
V: TRBV27; D: .; size: few; J: TRBJ1-2; CDR3: CASSERGFNYGYTF; DNA: TGTGCCAGCAGTGAAAGGGGCTTTAACTATGGCTACACCTTC
V: TRBV13; D: TRBD1; size: many; J: TRBJ2-5; CDR3: CASSLVTGDETQYF; DNA: TGTGCCAGCAGCTTAGTAACAGGGGATGAGACCCAGTACTTC
V: TRBV28; D: .; size: many; J: TRBJ2-2; CDR3: CASSSRKRTGTGELFF; DNA: TGTGCCAGCAGTTCCCGGAAACGGACGGGGACCGGGGAGCTGTTTTTT
V: TRBV12-3/TRBV12-4; D: .; size: many; J: TRBJ2-3; CDR3: CASSVSFTDTQYF; DNA: TGTGCCAGCAGTGTTTCCTTTACAGATACGCAGTATTTT
V: TRBV6-6; D: TRBD2; size: many; J: TRBJ2-5; CDR3: CASSPGGVLTQYF; DNA: TGTGCCAGCAGTCCCGGGGGGGTTTTAACCCAGTACTTC
V: TRBV20-1; D: .; size: .; J: TRBJ2-3; CDR3: CSARAAVSTDTQYF; DNA: TGCAGTGCTAGGGCAGCGGTTAGCACAGATACGCAGTATTTT
V: TRBV11-2; D: TRBD2; size: few; J: TRBJ2-1; CDR3: CASSLVTSGMSEQFF; DNA: TGTGCCAGCAGCTTAGTGACTAGCGGGATGAGTGAGCAGTTCTTC
V: TRBV7-9; D: TRBD1; size: few; J: TRBJ2-3; CDR3: CASSHRQGFSTDTQYF; DNA: TGTGCCAGCAGCCACCGACAGGGCTTTAGCACAGATACGCAGTATTTT
V: TRBV10-3; D: .; size: .; J: TRBJ2-7; CDR3: CAIGEDSDEQYF; DNA: TGTGCCATCGGGGAAGACTCGGACGAGCAGTACTTC